The source of this T cell receptor beta chain is a study of T cell responses to AZD1222 COVID-19 vaccine. This clone occurred a few times. Its antigen is undetermined. General observations from the study: Sampling captured repertoires only after the peak T cell response. Among the donors, most were white British and more were female, and clonal diversity was possibly underestimated. Researchers report vaccine-associated CD4 TCRs spanning spike, with dominance at 160-218 and 743-854. Recipients of two AZD1222 doses showed rising Spike-specific TCR breadth and depth.

CDR1 and CDR2 from the germline V gene are LNHDA and SQIVND (reference sequence). The ends were cut back, 4 bases at V and 2 bases at J, with 11 bases in the middle. The CDR3 is 14 residues long. Generated by immunoSEQ multiplex PCR, the TCRdb table keeps only in-frame clones and is missing some. The sample lists around 95,000 clones, roughly 90% occurring once. This rearrangement joins TRBV19 to TRBJ2-5, with a possible D match to TRBD1 (6 bases). This receptor was taken from an adult in good health. Material: peripheral blood, obtained on day 0 of AZD1222 vaccination. This CDR3 is CASSKTGIQETQYF. DNA for the CDR3: TGTGCCAGTAGTAAAACAGGGATACAAGAGACCCAGTACTTC.